This TCR beta chain was recorded in a study of beta chain features in type 1 diabetes. V was pared by 3 bases and J by 4 bases, with 8 bases of the junction left unmatched. Germline CDR1 SGHRS, CDR2 YFSETQ. The CDR3 loop spans 17 amino acids. As every portion of the isolated RNA was reverse transcribed, the sequencing read expressed TCRB transcripts. Clones were sequenced by immunoSEQ multiplex PCR, and TCRdb holds only the in-frame ones, with some missing. Of a few hundred thousand clones listed, about 30% are singletons. On this clone: The sample carries other DNA sequences with the same CDR3.

This receptor was identified in a man aged 25-45 years in good health. The chain recombines TRBV5-1 with TRBJ2-6; 9 positions match TRBD1. Sequenced sample: central memory CD4+ T cells from blood. The CDR3 DNA reads TGCGCCAGCAGCTCTGGACAGGGGAATCGGGGGGCCAACGTCCTGACTTTC. This encodes CASSSGQGNRGANVLTF.